Below, 2 T cell receptor beta chains from the same sample are listed, as sequenced in a study of long-term antiretroviral therapy in people with HIV. Researchers ran immunoSEQ v3.0 at survey level. The protocol was immunoSEQ multiplex PCR, while the TCRdb copy is restricted to in-frame clones and leaves out a portion. The sample contains about 18,000 clones, just under 80% of which appear only once. The specimen comprised unsorted PBMCs, sampled at the start of antiretroviral therapy, before treatment. The receptors here all came from a woman in her thirties or forties with HIV.

This chain connects TRBV7-6 to TRBJ2-7; no clear D gene. Germline CDR1 reads SGHVS; CDR2 reads FNYEAQ. The V end lost 1 base, the J end lost 5 bases, and 9 bases lay between the germline ends. The CDR3 has 13 residues. CDR3 protein: CASSLGARNEQYF. The CDR3 DNA follows: TGTGCCAGCAGCTTAGGCGCTAGAAACGAGCAGTACTTC.

This chain joins TRBV5-1 and TRBJ1-1; TRBD1 matches 9 bases. This CDR3 comprises 16 residues. V lost 0 bases to trimming and J lost 1 base; unmatched junction nucleotides: 4. Per germline, CDR1 SGHRS and CDR2 YFSETQ. CDR3 bases: TGCGCCAGCAGCTTGGGAGGGACAGGGACGAACACTGAAGCTTTCTTT. Its protein product is CASSLGGTGTNTEAFF.